Described below is a single TCR beta chain sequence and its context. Its antigen is as yet unknown. Germline CDR1 is SEHNR and CDR2 is FQNEAQ (reference sequence). V lost 5 bases, J lost 3 bases, and 6 bases stayed unmatched. The CDR3 is 16 residues long. The entry originates in a study of T-cell reconstitution after alpha-beta-depleted transplantation in children. General study findings and limits: Expanded clones from the graft, numbering several hundred, reportedly supplied alpha-beta T cells about two months after transplant. A year had passed since transplant, and T-cell counts and diversity by then came mostly from newly produced T cells. High day-60 TCRbeta diversity in some patients came from surviving recipient T cells and thymic progenitors.

Preparing the TCRbeta library involved the use of unique molecular identifiers. One entry per CDR3 protein, called by TCRdb with MiXCR from the PCR reads. Of approximately 980,000 distinct CDR3 sequences listed, less than 30% were seen once; the top ten hold about 28%. The source material was PBMCs, mostly from graft donor cells, sampled 360 days after TCRalphabeta/CD19-depleted stem cell transplant. This sequence originates from a boy under two years old who had a stem cell transplant for SCID, so the T cells may come from the graft donor. The rearrangement links TRBV7-9 to TRBJ2-1, with 11 bases lining up with TRBD2. The CDR3 DNA reads as TGTGCCAGCAGCCCACTGGGACTAGCGGTCTACAATGAGCAGTTCTTC. Protein product: CASSPLGLAVYNEQFF.